This T cell receptor (beta chain) was recorded in a study of shared clonotypes between healthy human individuals. Trimming took 0 bases from V and 4 from J, leaving 9 bases between them. CDR1 and CDR2 from the germline V gene are SGHNT and YYREEE (reference sequence). This CDR3 region has 14 residues. Sequencing used immunoSEQ multiplex PCR; TCRdb keeps in-frame clones, though not all of them. The top ten clones hold about 1.1% of a sample with 2 million to 2.5 million clones, just under 95% of them seen once. CD45RO negativity and positive selection for CCR7 defined naive CD8 cells, a population that excluded terminally differentiated effector memory CD45RA+ cells.

The sample taken for sequencing was naive CD8+ T cells sorted from blood. The TCR was taken from a man aged 18 to 30 in good health. V is TRBV5-4 and J is TRBJ2-3; D assignment may be TRBD1 or TRBD2 (6 bases each). The CDR3 protein is CASSLEGGPDTQYF. The CDR3 DNA is TGTGCCAGCAGCTTGGAAGGGGGGCCAGATACGCAGTATTTT.